This note documents a single T cell receptor beta chain sequence. This entry comes from a study of OX40 agonist ivuxolimab in advanced cancers. Study-wide context: Partial responses were seen in three patients, one with hepatocellular carcinoma and two with cutaneous melanoma.

The CDR3 contains 15 residues. Trimming removed 4 bases from V and 4 bases from J; junction bases left unmatched: 4. Per germline, CDR1 MNHEY and CDR2 SVGAGI. Some clones are missing from TCRdb's copy, which holds only in-frame ones; the method was immunoSEQ multiplex PCR. This sample has about 75,000 clones, with 87% found just once. The sequence was obtained from an adult with an advanced solid tumor such as melanoma, head and neck, liver or kidney cancer. The V call is TRBV6-5, the J call TRBJ2-2; 9 bases line up with TRBD1. The specimen was CD4+ or CD8+ T cells sorted from blood, collected in a trial of the OX40 agonist ivuxolimab. CDR3: CASSWGQGFTGELFF. For the CDR3, the DNA is TGTGCCAGCAGTTGGGGACAGGGATTCACCGGGGAGCTGTTTTTT.